The T cell receptor beta chain described here comes from a study of T cell repertoires in cytomegalovirus infection. In the study overall: Used in the study were CMV epitopes, some recently identified and HLA-C-restricted, others well-studied and HLA-B-restricted. Study observations and caveats: Clonotype analysis showed dominance of the ex vivo response by HLA-C-restricted CMV-specific TCR beta clonotypes.

The CDR3 length is 16 residues. V was clipped by 6 bases and J by 0 bases; unmatched bases: 8. Germline V gene sequence: CDR1 SGHTA, CDR2 FQGNSA. This clonotype was detected many times. The antigen is unknown. MiXCR, run by TCRdb on the reads, gives a single entry per CDR3 protein. Among about 890,000 distinct CDR3 sequences, roughly 30% were seen once, and the ten largest hold over 13%. The origin of this receptor is a human donor in good health (CMV status not recorded). Some clones in this sample may be carry-over from other donors' samples. The chain links TRBV7-2 to TRBJ2-1, with 7 bases fitting TRBD1. This material consisted of cultured CD8+ T cells from PBMCs, taken from culture after CMV antigen stimulation. CDR3 sequence: CASRPTGQSSYNEQFF. CDR3 coding DNA: TGTGCCAGCAGACCGACAGGGCAGAGCTCCTACAATGAGCAGTTCTTC.